Reported below is one T cell receptor beta chain. The data were obtained in a study of CD8 T cells in Susac syndrome. Sequencing targeted TCR beta in T cells from blood (CD8+ and CD4+). FACS was used to enrich TEMRA cells, whereas the CD8+ and CD4+ T cells were obtained by negative isolation. CDR3 length: 13 amino acids. The germline V gene has CDR1 MNHNS and CDR2 SASEGT. Deletions cut 10 bases from V and 2 bases from J, with 15 bases between. RNA totalling roughly 0.45 to 1 ug underwent reverse transcription with random hexamers. TCRdb passed the immunoSEQ multiplex PCR reads through MiXCR, listing each CDR3 protein once. Of around 77,000 distinct CDR3 sequences in the sample, over 90% were seen once.

This chain uses TRBV6-1 with TRBJ2-7, with D hard to call. The clonotype originates from a human donor with multiple sclerosis. The specimen was CD4+ T cells from PBMCs. The CDR3 sequence: CAINGPWTYEQYF. The CDR3 nucleotides read TGTGCCATCAACGGTCCCTGGACCTACGAGCAGTACTTC.